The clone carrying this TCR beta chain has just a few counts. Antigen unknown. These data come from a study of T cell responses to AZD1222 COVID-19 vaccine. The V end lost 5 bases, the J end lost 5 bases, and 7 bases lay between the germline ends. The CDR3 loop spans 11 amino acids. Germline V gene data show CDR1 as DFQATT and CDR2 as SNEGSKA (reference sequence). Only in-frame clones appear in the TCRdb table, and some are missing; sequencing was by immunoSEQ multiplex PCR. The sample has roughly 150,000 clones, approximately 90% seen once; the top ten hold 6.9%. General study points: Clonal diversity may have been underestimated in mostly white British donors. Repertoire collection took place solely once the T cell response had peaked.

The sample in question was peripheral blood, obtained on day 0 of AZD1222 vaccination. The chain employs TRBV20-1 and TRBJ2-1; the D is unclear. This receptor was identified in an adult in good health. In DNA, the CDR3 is TGCAGTGCTGAAAAGGACAATGAGCAGTTCTTC. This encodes CSAEKDNEQFF.